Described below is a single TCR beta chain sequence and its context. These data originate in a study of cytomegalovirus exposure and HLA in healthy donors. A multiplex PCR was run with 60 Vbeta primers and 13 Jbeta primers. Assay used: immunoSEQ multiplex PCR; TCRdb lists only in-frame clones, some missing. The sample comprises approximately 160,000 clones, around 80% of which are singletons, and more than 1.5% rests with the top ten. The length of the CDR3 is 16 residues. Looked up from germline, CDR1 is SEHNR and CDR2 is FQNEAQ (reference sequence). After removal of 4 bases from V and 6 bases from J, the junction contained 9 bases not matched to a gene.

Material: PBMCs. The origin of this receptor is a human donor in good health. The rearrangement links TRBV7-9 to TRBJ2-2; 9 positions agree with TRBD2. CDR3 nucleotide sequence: TGTGCCAGCAGCTCCGTCGCGGGGGGGCCTCCCGGGGAGCTGTTTTTT. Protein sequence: CASSSVAGGPPGELFF.